Sequencing of this T cell receptor beta chain was carried out in a study of T cell changes during pregnancy in multiple sclerosis. The repertoire was sequenced with immunoSEQ multiplex PCR; TCRdb's copy has only in-frame clones and lacks some. There are 90,000 or so clones in the sample; roughly nine tenths occur only once, and 1.5% lies in the top ten. Trimming took 7 bases from V and 6 from J, leaving 10 bases between them. Germline V gene sequence: CDR1 SGHRS, CDR2 YFSETQ. The CDR3 runs 12 residues. The sample in question was peripheral blood, obtained in the first trimester of pregnancy. The V call is TRBV5-1, the J call TRBJ2-2; weak D call: TRBD2 (7 bases). This TCR was sampled from a female donor with multiple sclerosis, enrolled in a pregnancy study. CDR3 nucleotide sequence: TGCGCCAGCCGAGGGGGGGCCGGGGAGCTGTTTTTT. Protein sequence: CASRGGAGELFF.